Considering frequency, the clone carrying this T cell receptor beta chain is medium-sized. The antigen is undetermined. This record belongs to a study of CXCR3-negative and CXCR3-positive naive CD8 T cells. The study, taken as a whole, reports: Hydrophobicity of TRB CDR3s was greater in CXCR3-positive naive cells than in CXCR3-negative naive cells. Similarly elevated diversity marked both naive subsets, with memory CD8+ cells showing far lower diversity. The naive subsets expressed comparable surface CD5, and the authors inferred TCR strength from TRB CDR3 properties.

The authors made the TRB cDNA libraries by 5' RACE using UMI labels. TCRdb reprocessed the 5' RACE reads and reports one entry per CDR3 protein, with no DNA. The data show thousands of distinct CDR3 sequences, and the top ten clones hold about 1.7%. CDR3 length equals 13 residues. The germline gives CDR1 SQVTM, CDR2 ANQGSEA. The receptor was derived from a human donor in good health. Some clones in this sample may be carry-over from other donors' samples. Specimen: naive CXCR3+ CD8+ T cells from blood. The subset: CD45RO-CCR7+CD27+CD95- naive CD8+ T cells expressing CXCR3 (TNR3+). J is TRBJ2-3 and V is TRBV29-1; the TRBD1 assignment by TCRdb is unverifiable without DNA. CDR3 residues: CSVVGANTDTQYF.